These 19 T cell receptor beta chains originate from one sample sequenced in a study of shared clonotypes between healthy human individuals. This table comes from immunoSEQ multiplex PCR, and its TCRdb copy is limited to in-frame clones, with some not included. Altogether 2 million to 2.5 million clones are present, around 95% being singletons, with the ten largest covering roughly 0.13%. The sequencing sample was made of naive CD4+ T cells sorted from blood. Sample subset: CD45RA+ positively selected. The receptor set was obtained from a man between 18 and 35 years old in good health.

The chain's CDR3 is CATSRGAGGGLQETQYF. CDR3 DNA sequence: TGTGCCACCAGCAGAGGGGCGGGAGGAGGGTTACAAGAGACCCAGTACTTC. The chain links TRBV15 to TRBJ2-5; 8 nucleotides agree with TRBD2. V lost 1 base and J lost 2; bases outside the gene matches: 9. Germline V gene data show CDR1 as LNHNV and CDR2 as YYDKDF (reference sequence). CDR3 length: 17 amino acids.

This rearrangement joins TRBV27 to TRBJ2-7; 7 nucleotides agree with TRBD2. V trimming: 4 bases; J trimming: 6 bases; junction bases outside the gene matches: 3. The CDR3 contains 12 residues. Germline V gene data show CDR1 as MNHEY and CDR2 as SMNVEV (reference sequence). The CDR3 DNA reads TGTGCCAGCAGTTACGGACTAGGCGAGCAGTACTTC. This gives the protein CASSYGLGEQYF.

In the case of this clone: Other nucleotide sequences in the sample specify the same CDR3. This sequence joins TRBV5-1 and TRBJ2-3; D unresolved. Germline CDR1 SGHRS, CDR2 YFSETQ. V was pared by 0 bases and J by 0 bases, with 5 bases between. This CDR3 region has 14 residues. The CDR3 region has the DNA TGCGCCAGCAGCTTGGGAAGAAGCACAGATACGCAGTATTTT. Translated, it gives CASSLGRSTDTQYF.

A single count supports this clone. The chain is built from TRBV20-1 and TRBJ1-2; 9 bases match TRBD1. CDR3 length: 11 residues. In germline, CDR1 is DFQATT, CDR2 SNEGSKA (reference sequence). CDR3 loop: CRETGGFGYTF. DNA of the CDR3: TGCAGGGAAACAGGGGGCTTTGGCTACACCTTC.

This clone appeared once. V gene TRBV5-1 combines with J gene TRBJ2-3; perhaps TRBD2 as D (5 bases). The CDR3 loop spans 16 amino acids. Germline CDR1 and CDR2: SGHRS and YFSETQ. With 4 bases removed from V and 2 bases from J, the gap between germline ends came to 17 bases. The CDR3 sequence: CASSPQRSGPTDTQYF. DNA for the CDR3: TGCGCCAGCAGCCCTCAAAGGAGCGGACCCACAGATACGCAGTATTTT. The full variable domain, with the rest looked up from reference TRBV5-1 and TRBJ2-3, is KAGVTQTPRYLIKTRGQQVTLSCSPISGHRSVSWYQQTPGQGLQFLFEYFSETQRNKGNFPGRFSGRQFSNSRSEMNVSTLELGDSALYLCASSPQRSGPTDTQYFGPGTRLTVL.

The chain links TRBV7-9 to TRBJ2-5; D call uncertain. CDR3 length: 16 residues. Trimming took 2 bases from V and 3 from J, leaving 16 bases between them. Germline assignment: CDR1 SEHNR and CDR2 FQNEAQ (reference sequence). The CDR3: CASSLYPGDKKETQYF. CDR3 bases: TGTGCCAGCAGCTTATACCCCGGCGACAAAAAAGAGACCCAGTACTTC.

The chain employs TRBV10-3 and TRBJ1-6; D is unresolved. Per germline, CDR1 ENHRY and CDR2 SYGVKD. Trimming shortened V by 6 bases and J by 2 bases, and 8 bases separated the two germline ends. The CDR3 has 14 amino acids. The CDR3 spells CAISRGTYNSPLHF. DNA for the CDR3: TGTGCCATCAGCCGGGGAACCTATAATTCACCCCTCCACTTT.

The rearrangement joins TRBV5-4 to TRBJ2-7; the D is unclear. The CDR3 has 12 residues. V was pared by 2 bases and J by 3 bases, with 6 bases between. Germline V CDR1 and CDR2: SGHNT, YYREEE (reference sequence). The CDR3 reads CASSFIGYEQYF. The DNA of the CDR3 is TGTGCCAGCAGCTTCATAGGCTACGAGCAGTACTTC.

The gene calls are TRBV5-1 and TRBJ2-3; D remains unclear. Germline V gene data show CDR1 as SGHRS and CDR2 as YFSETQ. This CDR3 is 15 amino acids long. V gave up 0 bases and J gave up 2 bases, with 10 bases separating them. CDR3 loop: CASSLAGPDTDTQYF. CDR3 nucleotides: TGCGCCAGCAGCTTGGCCGGCCCAGACACAGATACGCAGTATTTT.

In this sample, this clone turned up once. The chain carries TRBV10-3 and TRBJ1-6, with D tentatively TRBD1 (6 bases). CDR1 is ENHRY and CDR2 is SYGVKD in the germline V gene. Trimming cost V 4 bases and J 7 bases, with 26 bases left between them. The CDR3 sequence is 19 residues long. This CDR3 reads CAISAGLWGAATRNSPLHF. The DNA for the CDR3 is TGTGCCATCAGTGCTGGCCTTTGGGGGGCCGCGACGCGAAATTCACCCCTCCACTTT.

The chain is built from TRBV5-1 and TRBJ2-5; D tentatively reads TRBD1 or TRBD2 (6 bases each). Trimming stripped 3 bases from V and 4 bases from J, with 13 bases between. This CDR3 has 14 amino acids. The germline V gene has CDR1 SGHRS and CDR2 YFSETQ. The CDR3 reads CASSSVGGLETQYF. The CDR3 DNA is TGCGCCAGCAGCTCGGTCGGGGGCTTAGAGACCCAGTACTTC. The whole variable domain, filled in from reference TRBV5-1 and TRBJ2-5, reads KAGVTQTPRYLIKTRGQQVTLSCSPISGHRSVSWYQQTPGQGLQFLFEYFSETQRNKGNFPGRFSGRQFSNSRSEMNVSTLELGDSALYLCASSSVGGLETQYFGPGTRLLVL.

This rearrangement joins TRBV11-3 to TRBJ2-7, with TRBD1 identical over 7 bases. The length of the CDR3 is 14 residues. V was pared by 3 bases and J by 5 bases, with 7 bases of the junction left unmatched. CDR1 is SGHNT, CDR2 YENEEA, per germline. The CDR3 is CASSLQGVDDEQYF. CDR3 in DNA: TGTGCCAGCAGCTTGCAGGGGGTTGACGACGAGCAGTACTTC.

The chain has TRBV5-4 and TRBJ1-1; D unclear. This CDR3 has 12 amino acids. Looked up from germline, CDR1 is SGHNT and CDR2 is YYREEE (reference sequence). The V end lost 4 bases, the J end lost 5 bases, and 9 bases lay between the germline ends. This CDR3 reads CASSPSGTEAFF. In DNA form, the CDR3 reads TGTGCCAGCAGCCCGTCGGGAACTGAAGCTTTCTTT. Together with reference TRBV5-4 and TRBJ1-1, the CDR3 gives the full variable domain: ETGVTQSPTHLIKTRGQQVTLRCSSQSGHNTVSWYQQALGQGPQFIFQYYREEENGRGNFPPRFSGLQFPNYSSELNVNALELDDSALYLCASSPSGTEAFFGQGTRLTVV.

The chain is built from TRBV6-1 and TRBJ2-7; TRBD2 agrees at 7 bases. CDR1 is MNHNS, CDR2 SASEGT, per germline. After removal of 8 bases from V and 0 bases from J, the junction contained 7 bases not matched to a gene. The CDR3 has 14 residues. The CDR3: CASYSGGSSYEQYF. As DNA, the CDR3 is TGTGCCAGCTATTCGGGCGGGAGCTCCTACGAGCAGTACTTC.

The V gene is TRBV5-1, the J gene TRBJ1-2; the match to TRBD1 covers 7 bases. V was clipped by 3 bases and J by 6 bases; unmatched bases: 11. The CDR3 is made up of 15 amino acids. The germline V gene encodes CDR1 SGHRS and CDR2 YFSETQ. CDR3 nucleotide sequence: TGCGCCAGCAGCTCCCAGTTAGGGGGCGCAGATGGCTACACCTTC. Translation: CASSSQLGGADGYTF.

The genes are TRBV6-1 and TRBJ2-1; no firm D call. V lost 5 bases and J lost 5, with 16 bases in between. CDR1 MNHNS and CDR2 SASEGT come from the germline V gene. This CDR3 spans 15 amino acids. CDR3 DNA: TGTGCCAGCAGTCCACGGACCCTTAGGGACAATGAGCAGTTCTTC. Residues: CASSPRTLRDNEQFF.

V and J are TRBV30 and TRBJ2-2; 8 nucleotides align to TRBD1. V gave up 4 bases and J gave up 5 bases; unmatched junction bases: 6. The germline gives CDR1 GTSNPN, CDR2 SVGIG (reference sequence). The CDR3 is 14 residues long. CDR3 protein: CAWMDRARTGELFF. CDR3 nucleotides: TGTGCCTGGATGGACAGGGCCCGAACCGGGGAGCTGTTTTTT.

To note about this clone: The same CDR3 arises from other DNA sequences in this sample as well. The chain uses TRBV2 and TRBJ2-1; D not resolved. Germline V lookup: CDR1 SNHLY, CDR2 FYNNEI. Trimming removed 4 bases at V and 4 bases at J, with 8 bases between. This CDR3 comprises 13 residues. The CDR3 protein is CASSVRGYNEQFF. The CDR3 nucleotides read TGTGCCAGCAGTGTGCGCGGTTACAATGAGCAGTTCTTC.

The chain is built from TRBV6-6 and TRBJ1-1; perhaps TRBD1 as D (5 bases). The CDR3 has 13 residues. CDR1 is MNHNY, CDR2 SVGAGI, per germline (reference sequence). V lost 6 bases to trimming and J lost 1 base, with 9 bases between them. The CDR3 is CASRWGENTEAFF. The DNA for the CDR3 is TGTGCCAGCAGGTGGGGCGAGAACACTGAAGCTTTCTTT.